The clone carrying this T cell receptor beta chain has a single count. Its antigen remains unknown. One end of the junction varies from germline; a read error may be responsible. This sample was included in a study of cytomegalovirus exposure and HLA in healthy donors. Study in general: An early release of data contained about 85 million unique TCRs, which came from HLA-typed donors.

PCR involved 60 Vbeta and 13 Jbeta primers. Assay used: immunoSEQ multiplex PCR; TCRdb lists only in-frame clones, some missing. The sample has 200,000 to 250,000 clones, about three quarters seen once. Study-wide results and limits: Association of under 20,000 TCR beta sequences with HLA alleles was found at 0.05 false discovery rate in a later analysis. As confirmed in vitro, three CMV-associated chains were specific for CMV antigens.

The sequencing sample was made of PBMCs. This clonotype originated in a woman aged 55-69 years in good health and CMV-seropositive.

The CDR3 DNA reads as TGTTCCAGCAGCTTAGGGAGTTACGAGCAGTACTTC. As protein: CSSSLGSYEQYF. This chain links TRBV7-9 with TRBJ2-7, with D perhaps matching TRBD2 (5 bases). Germline values: CDR1 SEHNR, CDR2 FQNEAQ (reference sequence). CDR3 length: 12 amino acids.